These T cell receptor beta chains were read from a single sample in a study of PD-1 blockade in mismatch repair-deficient tumors. Profiling relied on immunoSEQ multiplex PCR, and the TCRdb table lists in-frame clones only, not all of them. The sample carries tens of thousands of clones, approximately 78% recorded once. Sequencing was performed on peripheral blood, taken 2 weeks after starting pembrolizumab. Receptor source: an adult with mismatch repair-deficient cancer. CDR3s include the opening cysteine and the closing phenylalanine or tryptophan. A D gene is named only where the DNA matches it firmly. Some rows mark clone size as missing; the rest say once, few, many or name a class of expanded clone.

TRBJ1-5 TRBV6-1 TRBD1 14 NA TGTGCCAGCAGGACAGGGGGTCGCAATCAGCCCCAGCATTTT CASRTGGRNQPQHF
TRBJ1-2 TRBV18 NA 13 few TGTGCCAGCTCACCGGACACTGACTATGGCTACACCTTC CASSPDTDYGYTF
TRBJ1-3 TRBV7-2 NA 16 few TGTGCCAGCAGCGGTCAAGGGAGCTTCTCTGGAAACACCATATATTTT CASSGQGSFSGNTIYF
TRBJ2-7 TRBV6-1 TRBD1 13 NA TGTGCCAGTAACACAGGGGGGTCCTACGAGCAGTACTTC CASNTGGSYEQYF
TRBJ1-4 TRBV7-9 NA 15 NA TGTGCCAGCAGCATAGCGACAGGCCGAGGTGAAAAACTGTTTTTT CASSIATGRGEKLFF
TRBJ1-1 TRBV7-2 NA 12 NA TGTGCCAGCAGCTTGCTCCTCACTGAAGCTTTCTTT CASSLLLTEAFF
TRBJ1-1 TRBV30 NA 13 NA TGTGCCTGGAGCGGGCAAAGTCCCACTGAAGCTTTCTTT CAWSGQSPTEAFF
TRBJ2-1 TRBV4-1 NA 14 NA TGCGCCAGCAGCCAAGAGGAGAGTTACAATGAGCAGTTCTTC CASSQEESYNEQFF
TRBJ1-1 TRBV6-1 NA 16 NA TGTGCCAGCAGTGAAGTTGGGCTGGGTAAGAAGACTGAAGCTTTCTTT CASSEVGLGKKTEAFF
TRBJ2-1 TRBV5-4 TRBD2 15 NA TGTGCCAGCAGCCAGGATAGCGGGATATACAATGAGCAGTTCTTC CASSQDSGIYNEQFF
TRBJ2-1 TRBV6-5 NA 14 once TGTGCCAGCAGTTACTCGAAACCGTACAATGAGCAGTTCTTC CASSYSKPYNEQFF